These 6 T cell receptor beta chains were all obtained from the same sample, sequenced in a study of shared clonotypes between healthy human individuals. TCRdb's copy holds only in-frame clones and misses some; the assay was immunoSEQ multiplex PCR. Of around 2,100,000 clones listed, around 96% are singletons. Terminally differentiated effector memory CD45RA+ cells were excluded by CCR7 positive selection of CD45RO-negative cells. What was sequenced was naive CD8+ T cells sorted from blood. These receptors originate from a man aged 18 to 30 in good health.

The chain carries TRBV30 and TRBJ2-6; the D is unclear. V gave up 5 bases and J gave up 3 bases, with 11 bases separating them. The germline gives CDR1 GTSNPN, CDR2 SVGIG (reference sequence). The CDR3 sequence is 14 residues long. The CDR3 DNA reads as TGTGCCTGGGGGGTCGGAGTTGGGGCCAACGTCCTGACTTTC. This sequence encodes CAWGVGVGANVLTF.

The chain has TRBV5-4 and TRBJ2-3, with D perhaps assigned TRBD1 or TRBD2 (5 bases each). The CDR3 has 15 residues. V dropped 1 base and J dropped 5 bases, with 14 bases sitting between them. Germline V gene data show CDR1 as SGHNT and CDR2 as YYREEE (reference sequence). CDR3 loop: CASSLRGDWGDTQYF. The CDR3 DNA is TGTGCCAGCAGCTTGCGGGGCGACTGGGGAGATACGCAGTATTTT.

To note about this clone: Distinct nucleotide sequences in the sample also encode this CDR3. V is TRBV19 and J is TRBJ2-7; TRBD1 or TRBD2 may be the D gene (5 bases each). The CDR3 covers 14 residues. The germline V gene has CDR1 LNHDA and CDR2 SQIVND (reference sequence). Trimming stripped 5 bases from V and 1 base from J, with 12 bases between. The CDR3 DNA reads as TGTGCCAGTAGTCCCGGGACGGGGTCCTACGAGCAGTACTTC. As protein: CASSPGTGSYEQYF.

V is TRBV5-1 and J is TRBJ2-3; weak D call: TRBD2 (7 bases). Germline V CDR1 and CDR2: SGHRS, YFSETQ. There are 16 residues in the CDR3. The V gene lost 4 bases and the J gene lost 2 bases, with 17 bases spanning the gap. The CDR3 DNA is TGCGCCAGCAGCGGACTAGGACAGACCCCCACAGATACGCAGTATTTT. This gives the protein CASSGLGQTPTDTQYF.

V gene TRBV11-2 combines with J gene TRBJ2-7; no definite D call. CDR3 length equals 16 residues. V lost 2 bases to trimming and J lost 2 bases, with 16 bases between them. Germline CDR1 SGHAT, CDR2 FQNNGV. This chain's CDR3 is CASSLQVLEPPYEQYF. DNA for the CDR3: TGTGCCAGCAGCTTACAAGTATTGGAACCTCCCTACGAGCAGTACTTC.

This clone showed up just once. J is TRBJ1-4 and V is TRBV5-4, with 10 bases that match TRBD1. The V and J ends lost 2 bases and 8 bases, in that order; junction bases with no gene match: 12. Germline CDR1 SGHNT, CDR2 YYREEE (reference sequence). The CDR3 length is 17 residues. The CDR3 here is CASSLLTSTGGEEKLFF. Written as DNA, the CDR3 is TGTGCCAGCAGCTTACTGACATCGACAGGGGGCGAGGAAAAACTGTTTTTT.